The 2 T cell receptor beta chains below were found in one sample sequenced in a study of blood T cell repertoires in COVID-19. Assay used: immunoSEQ multiplex PCR; TCRdb lists only in-frame clones, some missing. The table includes some 210,000 clones, 89% detected once. The sample comprised peripheral blood. The receptor source for this set is a man in his 60s who had recovered from COVID-19.

The CDR3 sequence is CASSTSGLGQPQHF. In nucleotides, the CDR3 is TGTGCCAGCAGTACATCAGGGTTGGGGCAGCCCCAGCATTTT. The V call is TRBV27, the J call TRBJ1-5; D is perhaps TRBD1 (5 bases). V lost 5 bases, J lost 7 bases, and 15 bases lay in between. The CDR3 has 14 residues. The germline V gene has CDR1 MNHEY and CDR2 SMNVEV (reference sequence).

The chain recombines TRBV19 with TRBJ2-5; 12 bases map to TRBD1. Germline lookup yields CDR1 LNHDA and CDR2 SQIVND (reference sequence). V gave up 4 bases and J gave up 5 bases; unmatched junction bases: 8. The CDR3 runs to 16 residues. In DNA form, the CDR3 reads TGTGCCAGTAGTAGGAGCGGGACAGGGGGCCTTGAGACCCAGTACTTC. This translates into CASSRSGTGGLETQYF.